This entry lists 28 T cell receptor beta chains sequenced from one sample in a study of cytomegalovirus exposure and HLA in healthy donors. PCR involved 60 Vbeta and 13 Jbeta primers. Method: immunoSEQ multiplex PCR; TCRdb's copy keeps in-frame clones and lacks some. The sample has over 90,000 clones, around 67% seen once; the top ten hold about 3.5%. The sequenced sample was PBMCs. Receptor source: a woman aged 45-59 years in good health and CMV-seronegative.

The sample holds a few counts of this clone. The V and J genes are TRBV27 and TRBJ1-6; 8 bases map to TRBD1. The CDR3 runs 16 residues. Germline V gene sequence: CDR1 MNHEY, CDR2 SMNVEV (reference sequence). V lost 2 bases, J lost 6 bases, and 6 bases stayed unmatched. The CDR3 loop is CASSLGTGAPNSPLHF. As DNA, the CDR3 is TGTGCCAGCAGTTTAGGGACAGGCGCCCCTAATTCACCCCTCCACTTT.

This chain joins TRBV4-1 and TRBJ2-5, with 8 bases that match TRBD1. Germline-derived CDR1 and CDR2 are MGHRA and YSYEKL. This CDR3 has 15 amino acids. The V and J ends lost 3 bases and 2 bases, in that order; junction bases with no gene match: 5. Here the CDR3 DNA reads TGCGCCAGCAGCCACTTTGACAGGGGACAAGAGACCCAGTACTTC. It encodes CASSHFDRGQETQYF.

In its sample, this clone was seen a few times. The chain is built from TRBV6-5 and TRBJ1-1, with TRBD1 matching 8 bases. CDR1 and CDR2 from the germline V gene are MNHEY and SVGAGI. CDR3 length: 12 amino acids. Trimming cost V 4 bases and J 8 bases; bases outside gene matches: 3. The CDR3: CASSFDRGEAFF. For the CDR3, the DNA is TGTGCCAGCAGTTTCGACAGGGGAGAAGCTTTCTTT.

This clone was seen a handful of times. The rearrangement joins TRBV14 to TRBJ2-1; 11 bases align to TRBD2. This CDR3 is 14 amino acids long. The ends lost 5 bases at V and 10 bases at J; junction bases unmatched: 7. Germline lookup yields CDR1 SGHDN and CDR2 FVKESK. The CDR3 sequence is CASSVGLAGGEQFF. DNA for the CDR3: TGTGCCAGCAGCGTAGGACTAGCGGGCGGGGAGCAGTTCTTC.

The chain combines TRBV18 with TRBJ2-2, with D possibly matching TRBD1 (6 bases). The ends were cut back, 2 bases at V and 2 bases at J, with 9 bases in the middle. CDR1 and CDR2 (germline): KGHSH, LQKENI. This CDR3 spans 15 amino acids. CDR3 sequence reads: CASSPNRDNTGELFF. The CDR3 DNA is TGTGCCAGCTCACCAAACAGGGACAACACCGGGGAGCTGTTTTTT.

J is TRBJ2-3 and V is TRBV15; TRBD1 is a possible D gene (6 bases). Trimming removed 0 bases from V and 0 bases from J, with 10 bases in between. CDR3 size: 16 residues. Germline lookup yields CDR1 LNHNV and CDR2 YYDKDF (reference sequence). The DNA of the CDR3 is TGTGCCACCAGCAGAGACCCTACAGGGAGCACAGATACGCAGTATTTT. This codes for CATSRDPTGSTDTQYF.

There are a few counts of this clone. The chain joins TRBV5-1 to TRBJ2-5; D might be TRBD2 (6 bases). This CDR3 region has 15 residues. CDR1 and CDR2 (germline): SGHRS, YFSETQ. V lost 0 bases and J 1 base, leaving 10 bases between the germline ends. The CDR3 region has the DNA TGCGCCAGCAGCTTGGGTAGCGGCCTCCAAGAGACCCAGTACTTC. It translates to CASSLGSGLQETQYF.

The V gene is TRBV10-3, the J gene TRBJ2-7; 7 positions agree with TRBD1. The CDR3 length is 15 residues. With V trimmed by 5 bases and J by 3 bases, 10 bases remained unmatched. Germline V gene data show CDR1 as ENHRY and CDR2 as SYGVKD. CDR3 region: CAISRTPGQSYEQYF. DNA of the CDR3: TGTGCCATCAGTCGGACTCCGGGACAGAGCTACGAGCAGTACTTC.

The gene calls are TRBV5-8 and TRBJ2-3; D not resolved. V was cut by 1 base and J by 10 bases, with 10 bases left in between. The CDR3 spans 12 residues. The germline CDR1 and CDR2 sequences are SGHTS and YDEGEE. CDR3 loop: CASSLPPPPQYF. In nucleotides, the CDR3 is TGTGCCAGCAGCTTGCCCCCCCCTCCGCAGTATTTT.

This clone was observed a handful of times. This chain joins TRBV9 and TRBJ2-7, with D maybe TRBD1 (6 bases). This CDR3 has 15 amino acids. Trimming removed 0 bases from V and 2 bases from J, with 12 bases in between. Germline assignment: CDR1 SGDLS and CDR2 YYNGEE. The CDR3 nucleotides are TGTGCCAGCAGCGTAGGACAGGTTTCTGCCTACGAGCAGTACTTC. Its protein is CASSVGQVSAYEQYF.

The J gene is TRBJ2-2, the V gene TRBV7-6; D gene ambiguous. The CDR3 extends over 14 amino acids. V dropped 1 base and J dropped 1 base, with 4 bases sitting between them. Per germline, CDR1 SGHVS and CDR2 FNYEAQ. CDR3 sequence (DNA): TGTGCCAGCAGCTTAGTTCGGAACACCGGGGAGCTGTTTTTT. This encodes CASSLVRNTGELFF. The full variable domain, with the rest looked up from reference TRBV7-6 and TRBJ2-2, is GAGVSQSPRYKVTKRGQDVALRCDPISGHVSLYWYRQALGQGPEFLTYFNYEAQQDKSGLPNDRFSAERPEGSISTLTIQRTEQRDSAMYRCASSLVRNTGELFFGEGSRLTVL.

This clone was seen only a few times. The chain uses TRBV2 and TRBJ2-2; D is unclear. CDR3 length: 13 residues. Trimming cost V 1 base and J 4 bases, with 4 bases left between them. Germline V gene data show CDR1 as SNHLY and CDR2 as FYNNEI. CDR3 sequence reads: CASSEVSTGELFF. The CDR3, as DNA: TGTGCCAGCAGTGAAGTCAGCACCGGGGAGCTGTTTTTT.

The chain joins TRBV4-2 to TRBJ2-1; D uncertain. This CDR3 spans 11 amino acids. Looked up from germline, CDR1 is LGHNA and CDR2 is YNFKEQ. Trimming stripped 1 base from V and 14 bases from J, with 9 bases between. The CDR3 here is CASSQGQMKFF. The CDR3 nucleotides are TGTGCCAGCAGCCAAGGTCAGATGAAGTTCTTC.

J is TRBJ2-3 and V is TRBV15, with a weak D call TRBD2 (6 bases). The CDR3 has 16 amino acids. V lost 3 bases, J lost 1 base, and 14 bases lay in between. Looked up from germline, CDR1 is LNHNV and CDR2 is YYDKDF (reference sequence). As DNA, the CDR3 is TGTGCCACCAGCAGGGGCTTTGGCGGGGGCACAGATACGCAGTATTTT. This encodes CATSRGFGGGTDTQYF. Supplemented by reference TRBV15 and TRBJ2-3, the full variable domain reads DAMVIQNPRYQVTQFGKPVTLSCSQTLNHNVMYWYQQKSSQAPKLLFHYYDKDFNNEADTPDNFQSRRPNTSFCFLDIRSPGLGDTAMYLCATSRGFGGGTDTQYFGPGTRLTVL.

The gene calls are TRBV20-1 and TRBJ2-5; D remains ambiguous. Germline-derived CDR1 and CDR2 are DFQATT and SNEGSKA (reference sequence). The CDR3 runs 11 residues. Trimming stripped 0 bases from V and 7 bases from J, with 6 bases between. CDR3 sequence (DNA): TGCAGTGCTAGAGATCCATGGACCCAGTACTTC. This sequence encodes CSARDPWTQYF.

This clone was seen a handful of times. The rearrangement joins TRBV18 to TRBJ2-5; a weak D match, TRBD1 (6 bases). Germline lookup yields CDR1 KGHSH and CDR2 LQKENI. Trimming stripped 4 bases from V and 6 bases from J, with 18 bases between. This CDR3 spans 15 amino acids. The CDR3 DNA reads TGTGCCAGCTCACAGAATACAGGGCGGCTGAAGACCCAGTACTTC. Translated: CASSQNTGRLKTQYF.

This clone was detected once. J is TRBJ1-5 and V is TRBV10-2; D is unresolved. Per the germline V gene, CDR1 is WSHSY and CDR2 is SAAADI. The CDR3 covers 12 residues. Between the trimmed V and J ends, which lost 5 bases and 3 bases, there was a span of 5 bases. DNA of the CDR3: TGCGCCAGCAGTCAGGCCAATCAGCCCCAGCATTTT. The encoded protein is CASSQANQPQHF.

CDR3 coding DNA: TGCAGCGTAAAGACAAACCCTAGCACAGATACGCAGTATTTT. It yields the protein CSVKTNPSTDTQYF. The rearrangement joins TRBV29-1 to TRBJ2-3; D is unclear. This CDR3 is built from 14 residues. The germline gives CDR1 SQVTM, CDR2 ANQGSEA. V was cut by 6 bases and J by 0 bases, with 13 bases left in between.

This clone has only one observation. The V call is TRBV5-1, the J call TRBJ2-1; possible D gene TRBD2, 6 bases. Germline V lookup: CDR1 SGHRS, CDR2 YFSETQ. V was cut by 3 bases and J by 4 bases, with 11 bases left in between. The CDR3 is 14 amino acids. The CDR3: CASSSGTLYNEQFF. CDR3 DNA: TGCGCCAGCAGCTCGGGGACTCTGTACAATGAGCAGTTCTTC.

The rearrangement links TRBV14 to TRBJ2-7; 8 bases map to TRBD2. V trimming: 2 bases; J trimming: 2 bases; junction bases outside the gene matches: 5. The CDR3 has 15 residues. CDR1 is SGHDN, CDR2 FVKESK, per germline. As DNA, the CDR3 is TGTGCCAGCAGCCAAAGGGCGGGAGGCGCCTACGAGCAGTACTTC. This gives the protein CASSQRAGGAYEQYF.

This clone was found a few times. CDR3 coding DNA: TGTGCCAGCAGCTTACCACAGGGTCTGGGAAACACCATATATTTT. Translation: CASSLPQGLGNTIYF. The gene calls are TRBV7-8 and TRBJ1-3; the D gene is possibly TRBD1 (6 bases). Germline V gene lookup returns CDR1 SGHVS and CDR2 FQNEAQ. The CDR3 has 15 residues. V was shortened by 2 bases and J by 4 bases, with 12 bases between the two germline ends. The whole variable domain, remainder taken from reference TRBV7-8 and TRBJ1-3, is GAGVSQSPRYKVAKRGQDVALRCDPISGHVSLFWYQQALGQGPEFLTYFQNEAQLDKSGLPSDRFFAERPEGSVSTLKIQRTQQEDSAVYLCASSLPQGLGNTIYFGEGSWLTVV.

The chain is built from TRBV28 and TRBJ2-1, with 7 bases that match TRBD2. The ends lost 1 base at V and 10 bases at J; junction bases unmatched: 10. Germline V gene lookup returns CDR1 MDHEN and CDR2 SYDVKM. The CDR3 runs to 15 residues. The CDR3 loop is CASSLFPREAGEQFF. In DNA, the CDR3 is TGTGCCAGCAGTTTATTCCCCCGGGAGGCTGGAGAGCAGTTCTTC.

This clone showed up just a few times. The rearrangement uses TRBV6-5 and TRBJ1-2; possibly TRBD1 for D (5 bases). Germline V gives CDR1 MNHEY, CDR2 SVGAGI. This CDR3 is built from 13 residues. The V gene lost 2 bases and the J gene lost 6 bases, with 10 bases spanning the gap. This CDR3 is CASSYRQYHGYTF. For the CDR3, the DNA is TGTGCCAGCAGTTACCGACAGTACCATGGCTACACCTTC.

This chain links TRBV18 with TRBJ2-7; D is possibly TRBD2 (6 bases). The germline V gene has CDR1 KGHSH and CDR2 LQKENI. The V end lost 3 bases, the J end lost 2 bases, and 17 bases lay between the germline ends. The CDR3 loop spans 16 amino acids. In nucleotides, the CDR3 is TGTGCCAGCTCACCCCCCCTCGGGGGAGGAACCTACGAGCAGTACTTC. It is translated as CASSPPLGGGTYEQYF.

The chain employs TRBV6-6 and TRBJ1-5, with 9 bases lining up with TRBD1. Germline-derived CDR1 and CDR2 are MNHNY and SVGAGI (reference sequence). Losses at the gene ends were 0 bases for V and 4 bases for J; bases not matched to a gene: 4. This CDR3 spans 16 amino acids. The CDR3 is CASSYSTGGENQPQHF. In DNA, the CDR3 is TGTGCCAGCAGTTACTCGACAGGGGGAGAGAATCAGCCCCAGCATTTT.

The V call is TRBV18, the J call TRBJ1-6, with 9 bases fitting TRBD1. V shed 1 base, J shed 9 bases, and the junction held 7 bases outside the gene matches. Germline CDR1 and CDR2: KGHSH and LQKENI. The CDR3 consists of 16 residues. The CDR3 DNA sequence: TGTGCCAGCTCACCACTTCGAGGGACAGGGAGTTCACCCCTCCACTTT. It specifies CASSPLRGTGSSPLHF. Using reference TRBV18 and TRBJ1-6 for the parts outside the CDR3, the full variable domain is NAGVMQNPRHLVRRRGQEARLRCSPMKGHSHVYWYRQLPEEGLKFMVYLQKENIIDESGMPKERFSAEFPKEGPSILRIQQVVRGDSAAYFCASSPLRGTGSSPLHFGNGTRLTVT.

V gene TRBV4-1 combines with J gene TRBJ2-3; TRBD2 is a possible D gene (5 bases). CDR1 is MGHRA, CDR2 YSYEKL, per germline. The CDR3 contains 13 residues. Between the trimmed V and J ends, which lost 7 bases and 6 bases, there was a span of 14 bases. DNA of the CDR3: TGCGCCAGCAAGCCCTGGGAGCTGGATACGCAGTATTTT. Its translation is CASKPWELDTQYF.

The rearrangement uses TRBV5-1 and TRBJ2-2; perhaps TRBD1 as D (5 bases). The CDR3 consists of 13 residues. Deletions cut 1 base from V and 6 bases from J, with 7 bases between. Germline CDR1 SGHRS, CDR2 YFSETQ. The DNA for the CDR3 is TGCGCCAGCAGCTTGCAGGGTTCCGGGGAGCTGTTTTTT. Translation gives CASSLQGSGELFF.